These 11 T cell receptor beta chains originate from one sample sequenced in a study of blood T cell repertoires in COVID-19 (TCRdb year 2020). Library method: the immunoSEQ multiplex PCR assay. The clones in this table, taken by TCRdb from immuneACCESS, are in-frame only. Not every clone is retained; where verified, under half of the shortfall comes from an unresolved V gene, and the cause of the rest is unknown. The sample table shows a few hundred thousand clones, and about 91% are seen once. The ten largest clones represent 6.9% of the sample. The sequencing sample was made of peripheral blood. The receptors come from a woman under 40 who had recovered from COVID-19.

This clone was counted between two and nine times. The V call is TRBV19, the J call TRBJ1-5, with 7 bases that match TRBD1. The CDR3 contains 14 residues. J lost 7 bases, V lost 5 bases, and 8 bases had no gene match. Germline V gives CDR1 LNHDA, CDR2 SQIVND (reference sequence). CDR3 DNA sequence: TGTGCCAGTAGTCGTACAGGGGATAGGCAGCCCCAGCATTTT. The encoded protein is CASSRTGDRQPQHF.

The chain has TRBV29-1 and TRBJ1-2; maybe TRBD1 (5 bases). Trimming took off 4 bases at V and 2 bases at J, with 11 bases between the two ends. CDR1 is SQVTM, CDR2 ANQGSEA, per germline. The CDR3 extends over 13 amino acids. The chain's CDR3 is CSVAVGENYGYTF. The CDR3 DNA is TGCAGCGTTGCTGTAGGGGAAAACTATGGCTACACCTTC.

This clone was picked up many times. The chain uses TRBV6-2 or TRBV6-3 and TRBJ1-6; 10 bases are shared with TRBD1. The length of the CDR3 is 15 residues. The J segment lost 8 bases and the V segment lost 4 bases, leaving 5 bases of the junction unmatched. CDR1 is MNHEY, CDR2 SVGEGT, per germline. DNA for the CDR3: TGTGCCAGCAGTTTGACAGGGGGCGCGGATTCACCCCTCCACTTT. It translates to CASSLTGGADSPLHF.

DNA for the CDR3: TGTGCCTGGGAGGGGGGACAGGGCTACGAGCAGTACTTC. This sequence encodes CAWEGGQGYEQYF. The chain combines TRBV30 with TRBJ2-7, with 9 bases fitting TRBD1. V lost 5 bases and J lost 3; bases outside the gene matches: 5. Germline V lookup: CDR1 GTSNPN, CDR2 SVGIG (reference sequence). This CDR3 contains 13 residues. The complete variable domain, with remaining parts taken from reference TRBV30 and TRBJ2-7, reads SQTIHQWPATLVQPVGSPLSLECTVEGTSNPNLYWYRQAAGRGLQLLFYSVGIGQISSEVPQNLSASRPQDRQFILSSKKLLLSDSGFYLCAWEGGQGYEQYFGPGTRLTVT.

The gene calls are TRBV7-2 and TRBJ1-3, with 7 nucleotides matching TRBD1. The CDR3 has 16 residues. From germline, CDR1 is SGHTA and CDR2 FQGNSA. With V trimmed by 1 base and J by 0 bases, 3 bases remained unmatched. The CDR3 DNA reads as TGTGCCAGCAGCTTAGGGGACAGCTACTCTGGAAACACCATATATTTT. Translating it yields CASSLGDSYSGNTIYF.

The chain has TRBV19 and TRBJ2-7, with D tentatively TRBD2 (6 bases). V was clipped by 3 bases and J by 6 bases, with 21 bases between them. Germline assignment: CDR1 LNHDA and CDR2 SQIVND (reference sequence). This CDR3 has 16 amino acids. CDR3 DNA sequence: TGTGCCAGTAGTATTCTTAGCGGATCTCGGGGCTCCGAGCAGTACTTC. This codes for CASSILSGSRGSEQYF.

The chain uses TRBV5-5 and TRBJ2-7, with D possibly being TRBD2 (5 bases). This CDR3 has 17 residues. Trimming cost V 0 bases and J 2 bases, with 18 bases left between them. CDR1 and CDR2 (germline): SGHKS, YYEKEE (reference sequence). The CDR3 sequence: CASSLVLGVLAPYEQYF. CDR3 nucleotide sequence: TGTGCCAGCAGCTTGGTTCTTGGTGTCCTAGCTCCCTACGAGCAGTACTTC.

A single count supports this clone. The CDR3 here is CASSRGDYGYTF. The CDR3 DNA reads TGTGCCAGCAGCCGGGGGGACTATGGCTACACCTTC. The chain is built from TRBV7-2 and TRBJ1-2; D is perhaps TRBD1 (5 bases). Trimming shortened V by 5 bases and J by 3 bases, and 7 bases separated the two germline ends. Per germline, CDR1 SGHTA and CDR2 FQGNSA. The CDR3 is 12 residues long.

The CDR3 nucleotides read TGTGCCAGCAGCCAAGTCAGGTTCACTGAAGCTTTCTTT. Residues: CASSQVRFTEAFF. V is TRBV14 and J is TRBJ1-1; D gene unclear. V lost 1 base and J lost 4, with 7 bases in between. Germline assignment: CDR1 SGHDN and CDR2 FVKESK. The CDR3 covers 13 residues.

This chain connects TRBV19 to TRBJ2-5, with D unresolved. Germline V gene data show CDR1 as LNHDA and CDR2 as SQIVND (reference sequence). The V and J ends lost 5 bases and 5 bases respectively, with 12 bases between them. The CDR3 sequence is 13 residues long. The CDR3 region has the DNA TGTGCCAGTAGTGACGTCGCCGGGGAGACCCAGTACTTC. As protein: CASSDVAGETQYF.

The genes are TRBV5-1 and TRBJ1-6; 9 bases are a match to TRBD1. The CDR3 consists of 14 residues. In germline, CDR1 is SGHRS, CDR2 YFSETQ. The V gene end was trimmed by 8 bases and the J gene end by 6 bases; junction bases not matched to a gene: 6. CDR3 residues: CASSTGGFNSPLHF. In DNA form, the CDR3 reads TGCGCCAGTTCGACAGGGGGGTTTAATTCACCCCTCCACTTT.